The 16 T cell receptor beta chains below were found in one sample sequenced in a study of blood T cell repertoires in COVID-19. The method was immunoSEQ multiplex PCR; TCRdb's version includes in-frame clones alone and lacks a portion of them. The sample yields about 69,000 clones, about 80% seen once. Source material: peripheral blood. The origin of the receptors is a man between 50 and 59 years old with COVID-19, enrolled during active disease.

The rearrangement uses TRBV2 and TRBJ2-3, with D perhaps TRBD1 (5 bases). V lost 6 bases and J lost 6, with 19 bases in between. Germline V lookup: CDR1 SNHLY, CDR2 FYNNEI. This CDR3 has 15 amino acids. In nucleotides, the CDR3 is TGTGCCAGCAGAAGGACAAATGCGCGCCCGGATACGCAGTATTTT. It is translated as CASRRTNARPDTQYF. The entire variable domain, with the rest obtained from reference TRBV2 and TRBJ2-3, is as follows: EPEVTQTPSHQVTQMGQEVILRCVPISNHLYFYWYRQILGQKVEFLVSFYNNEISEKSEIFDDQFSVERPDGSNFTLKIRSTKLEDSAMYFCASRRTNARPDTQYFGPGTRLTVL.

V usage is TRBV18 and J usage is TRBJ2-1; TRBD2 agrees at 9 bases. The CDR3 loop spans 17 amino acids. Germline V gene data show CDR1 as KGHSH and CDR2 as LQKENI. The junction had 10 bases not matched to a gene; V was cut back by 3 bases and J by 4 bases. The CDR3 DNA reads as TGTGCCAGCTCACCCCAGCGGAGCGGGGGGTTATACAATGAGCAGTTCTTC. This encodes CASSPQRSGGLYNEQFF.

V usage is TRBV6-5 and J usage is TRBJ1-2, with D uncertain. Looked up from germline, CDR1 is MNHEY and CDR2 is SVGAGI. The CDR3 consists of 15 residues. Trimming cost V 2 bases and J 4 bases, with 14 bases left between them. The CDR3 protein is CASSYLRGSAYGYTF. DNA for the CDR3: TGTGCCAGCAGTTACCTGCGGGGTTCTGCCTATGGCTACACCTTC.

The genes are TRBV7-9 and TRBJ2-1; tentatively, D is TRBD1 (7 bases). V dropped 7 bases and J dropped 5 bases, with 18 bases sitting between them. Per the germline V gene, CDR1 is SEHNR and CDR2 is FQNEAQ (reference sequence). This CDR3 contains 15 residues. CDR3 bases: TGTGCCAGCAACAGGGGACTCCGAGAGAACAATGAGCAGTTCTTC. Its translation is CASNRGLRENNEQFF. Based on the CDR3 plus reference TRBV7-9 and TRBJ2-1, the full variable domain is DTGVSQNPRHKITKRGQNVTFRCDPISEHNRLYWYRQTLGQGPEFLTYFQNEAQLEKSRLLSDRFSAERPKGSFSTLEIQRTEQGDSAMYLCASNRGLRENNEQFFGPGTRLTVL.

The CDR3 here is CAWTRWGVSGNTIYF. The CDR3 DNA is TGTGCCTGGACCCGGTGGGGCGTCTCTGGAAACACCATATATTTT. This sequence joins TRBV30 and TRBJ1-3; tentative D call: TRBD1 (5 bases). The germline V gene has CDR1 GTSNPN and CDR2 SVGIG (reference sequence). This CDR3 is 15 amino acids long. The V end was cut by 4 bases, the J end by 0 bases, with 13 bases between.

The chain employs TRBV4-1 and TRBJ1-5; D perhaps matches TRBD1 (5 bases). CDR3 length: 16 residues. The V gene lost 1 base and the J gene lost 3 bases, with 13 bases spanning the gap. CDR1 and CDR2 (germline): MGHRA, YSYEKL. This CDR3 reads CASSQVQGSNNQPQHF. The CDR3 DNA reads TGCGCCAGCAGCCAAGTGCAGGGATCTAACAATCAGCCCCAGCATTTT.

This clone has a handful of counts. The J gene is TRBJ1-6, the V gene TRBV9; 8 bases align to TRBD1. Trimming at V came to 4 bases and at J to 9 bases, leaving 12 bases not matched to a gene. The CDR3 is 16 residues long. Per germline, CDR1 SGDLS and CDR2 YYNGEE. DNA for the CDR3: TGTGCCAGCAGCCCTCGTACCGGGACAGGAATTTCACCCCTCCACTTT. This codes for CASSPRTGTGISPLHF.

This clone is medium-sized by share. The rearrangement joins TRBV4-3 to TRBJ1-2; no definite D call. CDR1 is LGHNA and CDR2 is YSLEER in the germline V gene. The CDR3 is made up of 17 amino acids. The V end lost 0 bases, the J end lost 3 bases, and 17 bases lay between the germline ends. The CDR3 protein is CASSQEGERGSDYGYTF. CDR3 sequence (DNA): TGCGCCAGCAGCCAAGAGGGAGAGCGAGGGTCGGACTATGGCTACACCTTC.

The V call is TRBV6-5, the J call TRBJ1-2; tentatively, D is TRBD1 (5 bases). The CDR3 has 15 amino acids. CDR1 and CDR2 (germline): MNHEY, SVGAGI. The V gene lost 2 bases and the J gene lost 4 bases, with 14 bases spanning the gap. CDR3 sequence: CASSYQTGDSYGYTF. The CDR3 coding sequence is TGTGCCAGCAGTTACCAAACAGGCGATTCCTATGGCTACACCTTC.

V gene TRBV9 combines with J gene TRBJ2-1; D is possibly TRBD1 (5 bases). The CDR3 contains 16 residues. V was clipped by 4 bases and J by 8 bases, with 22 bases between them. Germline assignment: CDR1 SGDLS and CDR2 YYNGEE. CDR3 region: CASSSQTVSLLDEQFF. DNA of the CDR3: TGTGCCAGCAGCTCACAGACAGTCTCCCTGCTCGATGAGCAGTTCTTC. Based on the CDR3 plus reference TRBV9 and TRBJ2-1, the full variable domain is DSGVTQTPKHLITATGQRVTLRCSPRSGDLSVYWYQQSLDQGLQFLIQYYNGEERAKGNILERFSAQQFPDLHSELNLSSLELGDSALYFCASSSQTVSLLDEQFFGPGTRLTVL.

The chain has TRBV5-1 and TRBJ2-5, with 14 nucleotides matching TRBD2. This CDR3 comprises 17 residues. Germline lookup yields CDR1 SGHRS and CDR2 YFSETQ. The V and J ends lost 4 bases and 4 bases, in that order; junction bases with no gene match: 9. CDR3 coding DNA: TGCGCCAGCAGCCCTGGGGGACTAGCGGGAGCGTTAGAGACCCAGTACTTC. Protein: CASSPGGLAGALETQYF.

The genes are TRBV7-9 and TRBJ2-6, with D possibly matching TRBD2 (5 bases). The CDR3 loop spans 18 amino acids. Germline V gene data show CDR1 as SEHNR and CDR2 as FQNEAQ (reference sequence). The V end lost 5 bases, the J end lost 4 bases, and 21 bases lay between the germline ends. The CDR3 reads CASSHSRGLRAGANVLTF. The CDR3 DNA reads TGTGCCAGCAGCCACTCAAGAGGGCTGAGGGCCGGGGCCAACGTCCTGACTTTC.

Points on this clone: The junction differs from germline at one of its ends, possibly a read error. The V call is TRBV28, the J call TRBJ2-7; D not certain. The CDR3 is made up of 12 amino acids. Germline CDR1 is MDHEN and CDR2 is SYDVKM. CDR3 sequence: CASSLKSYGQYF. The CDR3 DNA reads as TGTGCCAGCAGTTTGAAGTCCTACGGGCAGTACTTC.

This clone occurred once. V and J are TRBV5-1 and TRBJ2-5; a weak D match, TRBD1 (5 bases). The ends were cut back, 5 bases at V and 3 bases at J, with 5 bases in the middle. The CDR3 has 11 residues. The germline gives CDR1 SGHRS, CDR2 YFSETQ. This CDR3 reads CASRGEETQYF. In nucleotides, the CDR3 is TGCGCCAGCAGAGGGGAAGAGACCCAGTACTTC.

The chain recombines TRBV19 with TRBJ1-5, with a tentative D call TRBD1 (5 bases). Germline V gene data show CDR1 as LNHDA and CDR2 as SQIVND (reference sequence). CDR3 length equals 13 residues. V was cut by 1 base and J by 7 bases, with 8 bases left in between. CDR3: CASSIGDSQPQHF. CDR3 bases: TGTGCCAGTAGTATAGGCGACAGCCAGCCCCAGCATTTT. Combining the CDR3 with reference TRBV19 and TRBJ1-5 gives the whole variable domain DGGITQSPKYLFRKEGQNVTLSCEQNLNHDAMYWYRQDPGQGLRLIYYSQIVNDFQKGDIAEGYSVSREKKESFPLTVTSAQKNPTAFYLCASSIGDSQPQHFGDGTRLSIL.

The chain joins TRBV4-3 to TRBJ2-2; D might be TRBD1 (6 bases). The CDR3 is made up of 16 amino acids. In germline, CDR1 is LGHNA, CDR2 YSLEER. Trimming removed 2 bases at V and 6 bases at J, with 16 bases between. The CDR3 sequence: CASSQRQARTPGELFF. CDR3 DNA sequence: TGCGCCAGCAGCCAACGACAGGCAAGAACACCCGGGGAGCTGTTTTTT.